A single sample is the source of the 26 T cell receptor beta chains below, sequenced in a study of blood T cell dynamics during melanoma immunotherapy (dated by TCRdb to between 2020 and 2021). The time point label here, explained by the study, means: week 3, after first cycle of checkpoint inhibitor. Receptors were amplified or captured by the immunoSEQ multiplex PCR assay. The table was pulled from immuneACCESS by TCRdb, which kept in-frame rearrangements only. Such tables lose some clones; where checked, under half of the loss comes from unresolved V genes, and the rest has no known cause. Within this sample are roughly 7,000 clones, with 85% of them counted one time only. The ten largest clonotypes hold around a third of the sample. This sample comprised blood, obtained from a patient treated with checkpoint blockade. The receptors were gathered from a human donor with melanoma. Some clones in this sample may be carry-over from other donors' samples.

The chain links TRBV9 to TRBJ2-5; 14 bases line up with TRBD2. The length of the CDR3 is 17 residues. CDR1 is SGDLS, CDR2 YYNGEE, per germline. The V and J ends lost 0 bases and 2 bases, in that order; junction bases with no gene match: 3. The CDR3: CASSVGGLAGEQETQYF. The DNA of the CDR3 is TGTGCCAGCAGCGTAGGGGGACTAGCGGGGGAGCAAGAGACCCAGTACTTC.

The chain employs TRBV9 and TRBJ1-6; D is unclear. This CDR3 has 14 amino acids. V lost 0 bases, J lost 8 bases, and 9 bases lay in between. CDR1 and CDR2 from the germline V gene are SGDLS and YYNGEE. The DNA of the CDR3 is TGTGCCAGCAGCGTAGGTGGGTTCGATTCACCCCTCCACTTT. This encodes CASSVGGFDSPLHF. Variable domain in full (rest from reference TRBV9 and TRBJ1-6): DSGVTQTPKHLITATGQRVTLRCSPRSGDLSVYWYQQSLDQGLQFLIQYYNGEERAKGNILERFSAQQFPDLHSELNLSSLELGDSALYFCASSVGGFDSPLHFGNGTRLTVT.

The chain employs TRBV25-1 and TRBJ1-2, with 8 bases identical to TRBD1. The trim removed 5 bases at V and 8 bases at J, leaving 7 bases unmatched. The CDR3 extends over 13 amino acids. Germline CDR1 and CDR2: MGHDK and SYGVNS. This chain's CDR3 is CASSLTGVDGYTF. The CDR3 DNA is TGTGCCAGCAGTCTGACAGGGGTCGACGGCTACACCTTC.

The V gene is TRBV30, the J gene TRBJ1-2, with 10 bases that match TRBD1. The J segment lost 0 bases and the V segment lost 5 bases, leaving 6 bases of the junction unmatched. Germline V gives CDR1 GTSNPN, CDR2 SVGIG (reference sequence). This CDR3 has 15 residues. Written as DNA, the CDR3 is TGTGCCTGGGGGGTTGGGACAGGGGCTAACTATGGCTACACCTTC. Protein sequence: CAWGVGTGANYGYTF.

V and J are TRBV5-4 and TRBJ2-7; D possibly uses TRBD1 or TRBD2 (6 bases each). CDR1 and CDR2 from the germline V gene are SGHNT and YYREEE (reference sequence). The germline V and J ends were trimmed by 2 bases and 2 bases, with 11 bases remaining between them. The CDR3 consists of 14 residues. CDR3 DNA sequence: TGTGCCAGCAGCTTAGGGGGAGGCCCCTACGAGCAGTACTTC. It translates to CASSLGGGPYEQYF. Variable domain in full (rest from reference TRBV5-4 and TRBJ2-7): ETGVTQSPTHLIKTRGQQVTLRCSSQSGHNTVSWYQQALGQGPQFIFQYYREEENGRGNFPPRFSGLQFPNYSSELNVNALELDDSALYLCASSLGGGPYEQYFGPGTRLTVT.

This sequence joins TRBV21-1 and TRBJ1-1; the table's D gene call, TRBD1, was not cross checked with the DNA. TRBV21-1 is described as a pseudogene. This CDR3 spans 17 amino acids. The CDR3 nucleotides read TGTGCCAGCAGCAAAAAATTCCGGACAGCTAACTGTGTTGAAGCTTTCTTT. Amino acid sequence: CASSKKFRTANCVEAFF.

This chain connects TRBV5-1 to TRBJ2-1, with D unclear. Germline values: CDR1 SGHRS, CDR2 YFSETQ. The V gene lost 0 bases and the J gene lost 6 bases, with 7 bases spanning the gap. The CDR3 is 13 residues long. The CDR3 loop is CASSLGSGNEQFF. The CDR3 DNA reads as TGCGCCAGCAGCTTGGGTAGTGGCAATGAGCAGTTCTTC.

The chain has TRBV7-2 and TRBJ2-7, with TRBD1 identical over 12 bases. The germline CDR1 and CDR2 sequences are SGHTA and FQGNSA. V trimming: 4 bases; J trimming: 3 bases; junction bases outside the gene matches: 1. The CDR3 has 14 residues. The CDR3 here is CASSWDRGLYEQYF. CDR3 coding DNA: TGTGCCAGCAGCTGGGACAGGGGGCTCTACGAGCAGTACTTC.

The CDR3 loop reads CASRQGNSGNTIYF. CDR3 sequence (DNA): TGTGCCAGCCGACAGGGAAACTCTGGAAACACCATATATTTT. The V call is TRBV28, the J call TRBJ1-3, with 7 bases fitting TRBD1. The germline gives CDR1 MDHEN, CDR2 SYDVKM. The CDR3 is made up of 14 amino acids. The V gene end was trimmed by 8 bases and the J gene end by 0 bases; junction bases not matched to a gene: 4.

This chain uses TRBV5-4 with TRBJ1-3, with TRBD1 as a possible D gene (5 bases). V was trimmed by 1 base and J by 1 base, leaving 6 bases between them. The CDR3 has 14 residues. Germline-derived CDR1 and CDR2 are SGHNT and YYREEE (reference sequence). The CDR3 DNA sequence: TGTGCCAGCAGCTTGAGGGGATCTGGAAACACCATATATTTT. Protein product: CASSLRGSGNTIYF.

CDR3 bases: TGTGCCAGCAGCTTGAGCTCCTACGAGCAGTACTTC. This translates into CASSLSSYEQYF. The chain employs TRBV7-2 and TRBJ2-7, with no clear D. The germline V and J ends were trimmed by 3 bases and 0 bases, with 3 bases remaining between them. This CDR3 contains 12 residues. Germline V lookup: CDR1 SGHTA, CDR2 FQGNSA. The whole variable domain, remainder taken from reference TRBV7-2 and TRBJ2-7, is GAGVSQSPSNKVTEKGKDVELRCDPISGHTALYWYRQSLGQGLEFLIYFQGNSAPDKSGLPSDRFSAERTGGSVSTLTIQRTQQEDSAVYLCASSLSSYEQYFGPGTRLTVT.

The gene calls are TRBV7-8 and TRBJ2-1, with unresolved D. Trimming took off 1 base at V and 9 bases at J, with 13 bases between the two ends. CDR1 and CDR2 from the germline V gene are SGHVS and FQNEAQ. CDR3 length: 14 residues. The CDR3 bases are TGTGCCAGCAGCTTAGGGATTTACCAGACTGAGCAGTTCTTC. Amino acids: CASSLGIYQTEQFF.

Regarding this clone: Germline and junction disagree at one end, which may indicate a read error. The CDR3 DNA sequence: TGTGCTAGCAGCTTACAGGACACCGGGGAGCTGTTTTTT. Translated: CASSLQDTGELFF. The chain carries TRBV7-7 and TRBJ2-2; weak D call: TRBD1 (5 bases). Germline values: CDR1 SSHAT, CDR2 FNYEAQ (reference sequence). The CDR3 is 13 amino acids.

J is TRBJ2-3 and V is TRBV30, with 9 bases lining up with TRBD2. The V and J ends lost 0 bases and 4 bases, in that order; junction bases with no gene match: 8. The CDR3 sequence is 16 residues long. Per the germline V gene, CDR1 is GTSNPN and CDR2 is SVGIG (reference sequence). CDR3 region: CAWSVRRSGGADTQYF. CDR3 coding DNA: TGTGCCTGGAGTGTACGTCGTAGCGGGGGCGCAGATACGCAGTATTTT.

The V call is TRBV2, the J call TRBJ1-1, with a possible D match to TRBD1 (5 bases). The CDR3 is 14 residues long. Per the germline V gene, CDR1 is SNHLY and CDR2 is FYNNEI. The V end lost 2 bases, the J end lost 10 bases, and 17 bases lay between the germline ends. CDR3 protein: CASSEPSRAGRAFF. The CDR3 bases are TGTGCCAGCAGTGAACCTAGTCGGGCAGGGCGAGCTTTCTTT.

The table lists this clone with a count of one. The chain is built from TRBV9 and TRBJ2-3, with 13 positions matching TRBD2. Trimming cost V 3 bases and J 1 base; bases outside gene matches: 5. This CDR3 has 17 residues. Germline-derived CDR1 and CDR2 are SGDLS and YYNGEE. The CDR3 here is CASSGRLAGGGTDTQYF. CDR3 in DNA: TGTGCCAGCAGCGGAAGACTAGCGGGGGGAGGCACAGATACGCAGTATTTT.

The CDR3 DNA follows: TGTGCCAGCAGTTTACAGCGGGGGGCCACAGATACGCAGTATTTT. Translated, it gives CASSLQRGATDTQYF. The chain recombines TRBV27 with TRBJ2-3; 9 nucleotides match TRBD2. Looked up from germline, CDR1 is MNHEY and CDR2 is SMNVEV (reference sequence). CDR3 length equals 15 residues. Trimming removed 2 bases from V and 2 bases from J; junction bases left unmatched: 2.

The chain employs TRBV5-1 and TRBJ2-4; 7 nucleotides line up with TRBD1. The ends lost 0 bases at V and 8 bases at J; junction bases unmatched: 5. This CDR3 region has 14 residues. Germline V lookup: CDR1 SGHRS, CDR2 YFSETQ. The CDR3 is CASSLVQGLDIQYF. The CDR3 DNA is TGCGCCAGCAGCTTGGTACAGGGGTTGGACATTCAGTACTTC.

This clone was detected only once. This CDR3 is CASSPLGGPISYEQYF. CDR3 bases: TGTGCCAGCTCACCTCTTGGGGGGCCTATATCCTACGAGCAGTACTTC. V is TRBV18 and J is TRBJ2-7; D may correspond to TRBD1 or TRBD2 (6 bases each). The CDR3 consists of 16 residues. V was clipped by 3 bases and J by 1 base, with 16 bases between them. Germline V gene data show CDR1 as KGHSH and CDR2 as LQKENI.

V and J are TRBV30 and TRBJ2-5; D possibly corresponds to TRBD2 (6 bases). The V gene's germline CDR1 is GTSNPN and CDR2 SVGIG (reference sequence). CDR3 length: 13 amino acids. Trimming took 2 bases from V and 5 from J, leaving 12 bases between them. The chain's CDR3 is CAWSYGGSETQYF. CDR3 bases: TGTGCCTGGAGTTATGGGGGGTCGGAGACCCAGTACTTC.

The chain combines TRBV6-5 with TRBJ2-1, with a weak D call TRBD1 (5 bases). V shed 2 bases and J shed 7 bases, with 6 bases lying between them. CDR1 is MNHEY and CDR2 is SVGAGI in the germline V gene. CDR3 length equals 12 residues. CDR3 DNA: TGTGCCAGCAGTTACGCAGGGAATGAGCAGTTCTTC. Translation: CASSYAGNEQFF.

This chain uses TRBV5-1 with TRBJ2-1; D might be TRBD2 (5 bases). Germline V gene data show CDR1 as SGHRS and CDR2 as YFSETQ. The ends were cut back, 0 bases at V and 5 bases at J, with 9 bases in the middle. The CDR3 totals 14 residues. The CDR3 coding sequence is TGCGCCAGCAGCTTGGGGACTTCCCACAATGAGCAGTTCTTC. Translated: CASSLGTSHNEQFF.

This chain connects TRBV5-1 to TRBJ2-5, with 7 bases identical to TRBD1. Trimming removed 4 bases from V and 2 bases from J; junction bases left unmatched: 2. Looked up from germline, CDR1 is SGHRS and CDR2 is YFSETQ. The CDR3 has 13 residues. Here the CDR3 reads CASSTQGQETQYF. CDR3 nucleotide sequence: TGCGCCAGCAGCACACAGGGGCAAGAGACCCAGTACTTC.

The chain uses TRBV9 and TRBJ1-1; 8 bases are shared with TRBD1. The V and J ends lost 6 bases and 5 bases, in that order; junction bases with no gene match: 15. The germline gives CDR1 SGDLS, CDR2 YYNGEE. CDR3 size: 16 residues. The CDR3 spells CASTAGAGGADTEAFF. CDR3 DNA sequence: TGTGCCAGCACCGCCGGGGCAGGGGGCGCGGATACTGAAGCTTTCTTT.

The genes are TRBV6-1 and TRBJ2-1, with TRBD1 matching 7 bases. Germline V gene lookup returns CDR1 MNHNS and CDR2 SASEGT. J lost 9 bases, V lost 5 bases, and 7 bases had no gene match. The CDR3 consists of 13 residues. The CDR3 nucleotides read TGTGCCAGCAGTCACGACAGGGTTAGTGAGCAGTTCTTC. Protein: CASSHDRVSEQFF.

The rearrangement uses TRBV7-3 and TRBJ2-2; weak D call: TRBD2 (7 bases). The CDR3 loop spans 16 amino acids. Germline CDR1 SGHTA, CDR2 FQGTGA. Between the trimmed V and J ends, which lost 5 bases and 2 bases, there was a span of 15 bases. Here the CDR3 DNA reads TGTGCCAGCAGCCCCCGCGGGGGCGGTAACACCGGGGAGCTGTTTTTT. This sequence encodes CASSPRGGGNTGELFF.